The 16 T cell receptor beta chains below were found in one sample sequenced in a study of shared clonotypes between healthy human individuals. Naive CD8 cells comprised CD45RO-negative, CCR7-positively selected cells, excluding terminally differentiated effector memory CD45RA+ cells. The assay was immunoSEQ multiplex PCR, and TCRdb's table has in-frame clones only and misses some. The table shows roughly 2,000,000 clones, with around 95% occurring only once. The sample taken for sequencing was naive CD8+ T cells from PBMCs. The receptor source for this set is a young man in good health. Some clones in this sample may be carry-over from other donors' samples.

This chain uses TRBV27 with TRBJ2-1; D is undetermined. V lost 2 bases and J lost 0, with 8 bases in between. Germline V gene lookup returns CDR1 MNHEY and CDR2 SMNVEV (reference sequence). The CDR3 is 15 amino acids. The CDR3 spells CASSLGVASYNEQFF. DNA for the CDR3: TGTGCCAGCAGTTTAGGGGTTGCCTCCTACAATGAGCAGTTCTTC.

Only one count was recorded for this clone. The rearrangement links TRBV4-3 to TRBJ2-1; perhaps TRBD1 as D (5 bases). From germline, CDR1 is LGHNA and CDR2 YSLEER. The V and J ends lost 0 bases and 4 bases respectively, with 16 bases between them. CDR3 length: 17 amino acids. The CDR3 reads CASSQDLEQEIYNEQFF. DNA of the CDR3: TGCGCCAGCAGCCAAGATTTGGAACAGGAGATTTACAATGAGCAGTTCTTC.

This chain connects TRBV29-1 to TRBJ2-1; 8 positions agree with TRBD2. The germline V gene has CDR1 SQVTM and CDR2 ANQGSEA. CDR3 length: 15 amino acids. Trimming removed 4 bases from V and 5 bases from J; junction bases left unmatched: 10. DNA of the CDR3: TGCAGCGTTGCTCTCCGGGGGGGGCACAACAATGAGCAGTTCTTC. Translation: CSVALRGGHNNEQFF.

In its sample, this clone was seen once. V and J are TRBV21-1 and TRBJ2-1. TRBV21-1 is labeled a pseudogene. The CDR3 has 16 residues. The CDR3 DNA follows: TGTGCCAGCAGCAAAGTCGTCAGACCTCTTTACAATGAGCAGTTCTTC. Translation: CASSKVVRPLYNEQFF.

This chain uses TRBV6-6 with TRBJ2-7, with a possible D match to TRBD1 (6 bases). From germline, CDR1 is MNHNY and CDR2 SVGAGI (reference sequence). With 7 bases removed from V and 0 bases from J, the gap between germline ends came to 16 bases. This CDR3 contains 15 residues. CDR3 region: CASNERGFHSYEQYF. Written as DNA, the CDR3 is TGTGCCAGCAACGAGAGGGGGTTCCACTCCTACGAGCAGTACTTC.

The chain couples TRBV10-1 to TRBJ2-2; tentatively, D is TRBD1 or TRBD2 (5 bases each). Germline CDR1 and CDR2: WNHNN and SYGVQD (reference sequence). The V end lost 4 bases, the J end lost 1 base, and 19 bases lay between the germline ends. This CDR3 is built from 18 residues. CDR3 region: CASSARDLSNLNTGELFF. CDR3 nucleotide sequence: TGCGCCAGCAGTGCCCGGGACCTTTCTAATTTGAACACCGGGGAGCTGTTTTTT.

The rearrangement joins TRBV7-6 to TRBJ2-2; 7 nucleotides agree with TRBD2. This CDR3 region has 16 residues. Germline V lookup: CDR1 SGHVS, CDR2 FNYEAQ. The V and J ends lost 5 bases and 2 bases, in that order; junction bases with no gene match: 8. Here the CDR3 reads CASSGSGTKNTGELFF. Written as DNA, the CDR3 is TGTGCCAGCAGCGGGAGCGGGACCAAAAACACCGGGGAGCTGTTTTTT.

Turning to this clone: Other DNA sequences within the sample encode an identical CDR3. The chain employs TRBV2 and TRBJ1-5; TRBD1 might be the D (5 bases). Deletions cut 2 bases from V and 4 bases from J, with 6 bases between. This CDR3 has 13 residues. The germline CDR1 and CDR2 sequences are SNHLY and FYNNEI. The CDR3 DNA follows: TGTGCCAGCAGTGAACGGGGGAATCAGCCCCAGCATTTT. It specifies CASSERGNQPQHF.

This sequence joins TRBV7-2 and TRBJ2-5; 8 nucleotides agree with TRBD2. The DNA matches TRBJ2-7 better at its end, which makes the J call doubtful. The CDR3 has 15 residues. Germline CDR1 SGHTA, CDR2 FQGNSA. DNA for the CDR3: TGTGCCAGCAGCTTAGCCGCTAGCGGGCAATACGAGCAGTACTTC. It codes for CASSLAASGQYEQYF.

The chain recombines TRBV7-6 with TRBJ1-1, with a tentative D call TRBD1 (5 bases). The CDR3 runs 15 residues. The V end was cut by 1 base, the J end by 6 bases, with 15 bases between. CDR1 is SGHVS, CDR2 FNYEAQ, per germline. The CDR3 loop is CASSLGTSRGAEAFF. The CDR3 DNA reads TGTGCCAGCAGCTTAGGAACCTCTCGAGGGGCTGAAGCTTTCTTT.

The chain joins TRBV9 to TRBJ2-2; tentative D call: TRBD2 (5 bases). The V gene lost 6 bases and the J gene lost 7 bases, with 10 bases spanning the gap. Germline V gene data show CDR1 as SGDLS and CDR2 as YYNGEE. The CDR3 runs 12 residues. In DNA, the CDR3 is TGTGCCAGCAACTCAGGAGGCGGGGAGCTGTTTTTT. As protein: CASNSGGGELFF.

V and J are TRBV2 and TRBJ2-7, with D unresolved. Germline CDR1 SNHLY, CDR2 FYNNEI. Trimming shortened V by 6 bases and J by 3 bases, and 12 bases separated the two germline ends. CDR3 length: 13 amino acids. The CDR3 here is CASSRSMVYEQYF. CDR3 sequence (DNA): TGTGCCAGCAGCCGATCGATGGTCTACGAGCAGTACTTC.

The chain has TRBV11-2 and TRBJ2-7; 8 bases match TRBD2. The J segment lost 5 bases and the V segment lost 4 bases, leaving 16 bases of the junction unmatched. CDR3 length equals 17 residues. CDR1 SGHAT and CDR2 FQNNGV come from the germline V gene. CDR3 residues: CASSSETLIAGYHEQYF. The CDR3 region has the DNA TGTGCCAGCAGCTCCGAAACGTTAATAGCGGGATATCACGAGCAGTACTTC. Full variable domain (rest looked up from reference TRBV11-2 and TRBJ2-7): EAGVAQSPRYKIIEKRQSVAFWCNPISGHATLYWYQQILGQGPKLLIQFQNNGVVDDSQLPKDRFSAERLKGVDSTLKIQPAKLEDSAVYLCASSSETLIAGYHEQYFGPGTRLTVT.

A note on this clone: Other DNA sequences in this specimen translate into the identical CDR3. CDR3 in DNA: TGTGCCAGCAGCGCCTCTAGCGGTTCCTCCTACAATGAGCAGTTCTTC. Translating gives CASSASSGSSYNEQFF. J is TRBJ2-1 and V is TRBV9, with TRBD2 matching 7 bases. This CDR3 contains 16 residues. The ends lost 3 bases at V and 0 bases at J; junction bases unmatched: 6. Germline V lookup: CDR1 SGDLS, CDR2 YYNGEE.

The chain employs TRBV27 and TRBJ2-3; weak D call: TRBD1 (5 bases). Trimming pared 6 bases from V and 5 bases from J, leaving 9 bases between. Germline V gives CDR1 MNHEY, CDR2 SMNVEV (reference sequence). This CDR3 spans 12 amino acids. CDR3 sequence: CASSHRGDTQYF. DNA of the CDR3: TGTGCCAGCAGCCATAGGGGAGATACGCAGTATTTT.

This clone was counted a single time. This chain connects TRBV14 to TRBJ1-2; no reliable D call. Germline-derived CDR1 and CDR2 are SGHDN and FVKESK. The CDR3 totals 12 residues. The germline V and J ends were trimmed by 1 base and 6 bases, with 6 bases remaining between them. The CDR3 sequence is CASSQGTHGYTF. The CDR3 DNA reads TGTGCCAGCAGCCAAGGGACCCATGGCTACACCTTC.